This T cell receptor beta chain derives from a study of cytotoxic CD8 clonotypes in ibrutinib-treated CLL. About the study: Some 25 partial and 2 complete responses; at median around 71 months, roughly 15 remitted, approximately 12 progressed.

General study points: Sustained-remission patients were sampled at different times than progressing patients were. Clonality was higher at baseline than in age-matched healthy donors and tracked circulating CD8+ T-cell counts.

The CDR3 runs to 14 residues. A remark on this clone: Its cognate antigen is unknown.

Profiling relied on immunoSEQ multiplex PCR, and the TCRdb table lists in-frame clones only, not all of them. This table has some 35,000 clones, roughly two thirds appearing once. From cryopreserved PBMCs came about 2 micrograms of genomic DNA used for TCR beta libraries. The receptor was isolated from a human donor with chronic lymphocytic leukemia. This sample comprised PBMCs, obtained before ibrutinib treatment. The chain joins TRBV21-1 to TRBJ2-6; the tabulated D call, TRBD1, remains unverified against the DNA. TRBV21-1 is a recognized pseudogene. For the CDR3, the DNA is TGTGCCAGCAGCGCCGCACAGGGACCGCACGTCCTGACTTTC. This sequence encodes CASSAAQGPHVLTF.